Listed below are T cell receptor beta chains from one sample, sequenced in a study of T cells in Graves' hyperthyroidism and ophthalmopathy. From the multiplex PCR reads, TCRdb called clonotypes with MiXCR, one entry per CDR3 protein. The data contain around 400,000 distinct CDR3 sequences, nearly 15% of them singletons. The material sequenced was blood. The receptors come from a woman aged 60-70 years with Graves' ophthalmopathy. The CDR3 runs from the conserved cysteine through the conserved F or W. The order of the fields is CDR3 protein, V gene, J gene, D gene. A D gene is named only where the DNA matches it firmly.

CDR3: CASTHTGRGTEAFF
V: TRBV12-3/TRBV12-4
J: TRBJ1-1
D: .

CDR3: CASRKGTLRGGDTQYF
V: TRBV6-1
J: TRBJ2-3
D: .

CDR3: CASSDTGTSGLTGEQFF
V: TRBV3-1
J: TRBJ2-1
D: TRBD2

CDR3: CASSLLGDRGRTEAFF
V: TRBV7-2
J: TRBJ1-1
D: TRBD1

CDR3: CATSDSGPLDTQYF
V: TRBV24-1
J: TRBJ2-3
D: .

CDR3: CASSPGPLGRHEQYF
V: TRBV7-9
J: TRBJ2-7
D: .

CDR3: CSVRRNTGNTIYF
V: TRBV29-1
J: TRBJ1-3
D: .

CDR3: CASNTRAGRGETQYF
V: TRBV28
J: TRBJ2-5
D: TRBD2

CDR3: CAWSVRLNYEQYF
V: TRBV30
J: TRBJ2-7
D: .

CDR3: CASRGLAGASYNEQFF
V: TRBV12-3/TRBV12-4
J: TRBJ2-1
D: TRBD2

CDR3: CASSQVTSGDPSGELFF
V: TRBV27
J: TRBJ2-2
D: TRBD2

CDR3: CASSQVWGGRSPLEQYF
V: TRBV3-1
J: TRBJ2-7
D: TRBD2

CDR3: CATSINRGSGELFF
V: TRBV15
J: TRBJ2-2
D: TRBD1

CDR3: CASSPDRAADTQYF
V: TRBV5-1
J: TRBJ2-3
D: TRBD1

CDR3: CASSPTITTSGTREQFF
V: TRBV6-4
J: TRBJ2-1
D: TRBD2

CDR3: CASSTRALGELFF
V: TRBV28
J: TRBJ2-2
D: .

CDR3: CAWALYGELFF
V: TRBV30
J: TRBJ2-2
D: .

CDR3: CASTKGPSTDTQYF
V: TRBV6-1
J: TRBJ2-3
D: .

CDR3: CASSLAAGTEVGNTIYF
V: TRBV7-2
J: TRBJ1-3
D: .

CDR3: CASRTERASTDTQYF
V: TRBV12-3/TRBV12-4
J: TRBJ2-3
D: .

CDR3: CATSRILPPNQPQHF
V: TRBV15
J: TRBJ1-5
D: .

CDR3: CASRERRGSNQPQHF
V: TRBV19
J: TRBJ1-5
D: .

CDR3: CASSKLAGGHSGEQFF
V: TRBV6-1
J: TRBJ2-1
D: TRBD2

CDR3: CASSSLGLAEKYNEQFF
V: TRBV7-9
J: TRBJ2-1
D: TRBD2

CDR3: CASSQGLGQSEQYF
V: TRBV3-1
J: TRBJ2-7
D: .

CDR3: CATRGGRTGELFF
V: TRBV27
J: TRBJ2-2
D: .

CDR3: CASSPGTSGSGGYYEQYF
V: TRBV7-3
J: TRBJ2-7
D: TRBD2

CDR3: CASRVSGTGELFF
V: TRBV6-1
J: TRBJ2-2
D: .

CDR3: CASRRLGGNEQFF
V: TRBV12-3/TRBV12-4
J: TRBJ2-1
D: .